This T cell receptor (beta chain) appears in the sequencing data of a study of graft-versus-host responses after intestinal transplantation. Study at large: Recipients underwent multivisceral, liver-intestinal, or isolated intestinal transplants. All recipients were given anti-thymocyte globulin induction, and tacrolimus and steroids were then administered for approximately 3 years.

With V trimmed by 3 bases and J by 9 bases, 9 bases remained unmatched. The CDR3 loop spans 15 amino acids. From germline, CDR1 is SNHLY and CDR2 FYNNEI. Here immunoSEQ multiplex PCR was the method, and the copy in TCRdb shows in-frame clones only, minus some. Among around 29,000 clones listed, approximately 93% were seen once. The sequence derives from a human patient who received an intestinal transplant, so some T cells may come from the graft donor. Sequences were derived from PBMCs, sampled approximately 66 days after intestinal transplant. The J gene is TRBJ2-1, the V gene TRBV2, with 9 bases fitting TRBD2. The CDR3 sequence is CASSERLAGSGEQFF. The CDR3 nucleotides are TGTGCCAGCAGTGAGAGGCTAGCGGGAAGTGGTGAGCAGTTCTTC.